This T cell receptor (beta chain) emerged from a study of T cell responses to AZD1222 COVID-19 vaccine. Remarks on this clone: Its specificity is not known.

Study observations and caveats: Regions 160-218 and 743-854 dominated among vaccine-associated CD4 TCRs spanning spike. White British donors predominated, females outnumbered males, and clonal diversity was possibly underestimated. Spike-specific TCR breadth and depth were elevated following two AZD1222 doses.

Libraries were prepared by immunoSEQ multiplex PCR; TCRdb keeps only in-frame clonotypes and omits some of them. The sample yields about 70,000 clones, approximately 90% seen once. The CDR3 covers 15 residues. In germline, CDR1 is SNHLY, CDR2 FYNNEI. Trimming removed 4 bases from V and 2 bases from J, with 14 bases in between. Sequences were derived from peripheral blood, sampled 28 days after the second dose of the MenACWY control vaccine. The receptor was derived from an adult who received the MenACWY meningococcal vaccine as a control. The V call is TRBV2, the J call TRBJ1-1; no definite D call. CDR3 sequence reads: CASSAPGPQNTEAFF. The CDR3, as DNA: TGTGCCAGCAGTGCTCCAGGCCCCCAAAACACTGAAGCTTTCTTT.